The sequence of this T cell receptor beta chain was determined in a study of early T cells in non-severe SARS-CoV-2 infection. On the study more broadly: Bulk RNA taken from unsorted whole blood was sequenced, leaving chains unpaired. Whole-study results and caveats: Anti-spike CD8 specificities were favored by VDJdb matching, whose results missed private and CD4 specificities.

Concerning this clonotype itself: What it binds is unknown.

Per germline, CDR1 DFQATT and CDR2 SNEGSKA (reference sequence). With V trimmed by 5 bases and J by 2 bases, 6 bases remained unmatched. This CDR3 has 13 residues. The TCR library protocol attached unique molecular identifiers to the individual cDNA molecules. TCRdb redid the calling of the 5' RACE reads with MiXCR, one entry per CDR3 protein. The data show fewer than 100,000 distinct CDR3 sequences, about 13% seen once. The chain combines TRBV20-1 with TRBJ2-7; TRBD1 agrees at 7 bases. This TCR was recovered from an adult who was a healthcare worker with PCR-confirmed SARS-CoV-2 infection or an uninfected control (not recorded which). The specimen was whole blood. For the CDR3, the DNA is TGCAGTGCTGATCAGACAGGGCCCTACGAGCAGTACTTC. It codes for CSADQTGPYEQYF.